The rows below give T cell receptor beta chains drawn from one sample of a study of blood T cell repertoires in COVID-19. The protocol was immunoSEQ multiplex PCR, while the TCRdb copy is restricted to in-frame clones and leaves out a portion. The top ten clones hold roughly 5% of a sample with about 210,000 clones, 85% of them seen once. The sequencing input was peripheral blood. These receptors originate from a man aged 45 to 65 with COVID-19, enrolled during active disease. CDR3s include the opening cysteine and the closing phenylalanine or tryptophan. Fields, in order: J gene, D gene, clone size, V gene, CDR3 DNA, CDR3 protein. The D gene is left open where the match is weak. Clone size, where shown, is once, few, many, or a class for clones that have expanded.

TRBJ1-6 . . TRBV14 TGTGCCAGCAGCCAAACAGCTTATAATTCACCCCTCCACTTT CASSQTAYNSPLHF
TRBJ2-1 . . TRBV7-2 TGTGCCAGCAGCCCAGGTCTCAGAACCCTAAAAGGGGATGAGCAGTTCTTC CASSPGLRTLKGDEQFF
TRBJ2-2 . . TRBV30 TGTGCCTGGAAAACAGAAAACACCGGGGAGCTGTTTTTT CAWKTENTGELFF
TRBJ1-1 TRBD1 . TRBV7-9 TGTGCCAGCAGCTCTCCAGCTTCAGGGGGCACTGAAGCTTTCTTT CASSSPASGGTEAFF
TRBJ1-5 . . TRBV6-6 TGTGCCAGCAGCTTACTTGGGGCAGGGCCTCAGCCCCAGCATTTT CASSLLGAGPQPQHF
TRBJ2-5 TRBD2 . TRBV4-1 TGCGCCAGCAGCCAAGCTCAGACTAGCGGGCAAGAGACCCAGTACTTC CASSQAQTSGQETQYF
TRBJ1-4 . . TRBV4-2 TGTGCCAGCAGCCGCCCAGGGACACGAGAGGAAAAACTGTTTTTT CASSRPGTREEKLFF
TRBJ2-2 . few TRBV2 TGTGCCAGCAGTGACCCAGAGGAGGGAAGGGCCGGGGAGCTGTTTTTT CASSDPEEGRAGELFF
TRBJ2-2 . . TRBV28 TGTGCCAGCATCAGAAGCGGCGGGGAGCTGTTTTTT CASIRSGGELFF
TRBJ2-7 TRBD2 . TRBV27 TGTGCCAGCAGTCCGCGGGGGGGATACACACTCTCCTACGAGCAGTACTTC CASSPRGGYTLSYEQYF
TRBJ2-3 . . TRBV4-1 TGCGCCAGCAGCCGGTTGGGAGGCACAGATACGCAGTATTTT CASSRLGGTDTQYF
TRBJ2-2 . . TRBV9 TGTGCCAGCAGCGTAGGGTTGGCGGTCGGGGAGCTGTTTTTT CASSVGLAVGELFF
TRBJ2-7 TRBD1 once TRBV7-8 TGTGCCAGCAGACAACCAGGCGCCGGGACAGGGGACTACGAGCAGTACTTC CASRQPGAGTGDYEQYF
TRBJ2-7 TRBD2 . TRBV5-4 TGTGCCAGCAGATCCGGACTAGCGGGAGCGGGGGAGCAGTACTTC CASRSGLAGAGEQYF
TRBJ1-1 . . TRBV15 TGTGCCACCAGCAGAGTAGGTGGAGGTGCCACTGAAGCTTTCTTT CATSRVGGGATEAFF
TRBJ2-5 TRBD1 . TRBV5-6 TGTGCCAGCAGCTGGACAGGGAAAGAGACCCAGTACTTC CASSWTGKETQYF
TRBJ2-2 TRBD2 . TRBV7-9 TGTGCCAGCAGCTTAGAGTCCGGGGGGGCCACGAACACCGGGGAGCTGTTTTTT CASSLESGGATNTGELFF
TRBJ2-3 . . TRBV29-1 TGCAGCGTTGATATTTCCAGCACAGATACGCAGTATTTT CSVDISSTDTQYF
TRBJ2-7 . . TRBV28 TGTGCCAGCAGGCAAGATCAGGGCTTTCTCCCCTACGAGCAGTACTTC CASRQDQGFLPYEQYF
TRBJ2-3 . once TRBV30 TGTGCCTGGAGTGTACCTGGCTACTATAGCACAGATACGCAGTATTTT CAWSVPGYYSTDTQYF
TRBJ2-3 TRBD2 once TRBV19 TGTGCCAGTAGTCCGGGGACTAGCGGGGGGGCCTGGTGGACGCAGTATTTT CASSPGTSGGAWWTQYF
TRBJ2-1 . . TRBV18 TGTGCCAGCTCACCGGACAGAATGCTCGGTGAGCAGTTCTTC CASSPDRMLGEQFF
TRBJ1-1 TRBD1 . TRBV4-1 TGCGCCACGAAAAGGGGACAGGGGAATGAAGCTTTCTTT CATKRGQGNEAFF
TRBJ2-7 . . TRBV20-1 TGCAGTGCTTATAGCTCCTACGAGCAGTACTTC CSAYSSYEQYF
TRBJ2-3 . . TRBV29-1 TGCAGCGTTGTTTCTAGCGCTAGCACAGATACGCAGTATTTT CSVVSSASTDTQYF
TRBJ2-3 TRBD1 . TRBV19 TGTGCCAGTTCCCCCCTCCGGGACAGCTTCCCTTCGCAGTATTTT CASSPLRDSFPSQYF
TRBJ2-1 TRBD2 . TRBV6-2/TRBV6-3 TGTGCCAGCAGTTTCCACGCCAACGGGGGGGCCTACAATGAGCAGTTCTTC CASSFHANGGAYNEQFF
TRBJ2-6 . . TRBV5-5 TGTGCCAGCAGCTTTTCGGCCTACGGGGCTGGGGCCAACGTCCTGACTTTC CASSFSAYGAGANVLTF
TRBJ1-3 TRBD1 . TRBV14 TGTGCCAGCAGCCCAGGGACAGCCTCTGGAAACACCATATATTTT CASSPGTASGNTIYF
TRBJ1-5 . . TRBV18 TGTGCCAGCTCACTGACAGGATTCAATCAGCCCCAGCATTTT CASSLTGFNQPQHF
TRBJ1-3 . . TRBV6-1 TGTGCCAGCAGTGAACAACAGAGAAACACCATATATTTT CASSEQQRNTIYF
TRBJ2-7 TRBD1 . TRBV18 TGTGCCAGCTCGGGTGGGACAGGGCCCTACGAGCAGTACTTC CASSGGTGPYEQYF
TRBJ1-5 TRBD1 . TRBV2 TGTGCCAGCAGGAGGGACAGGATCCCCAATCAGCCCCAGCATTTT CASRRDRIPNQPQHF
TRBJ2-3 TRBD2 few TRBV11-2 TGTGCCAGCAGCTTTAGGGCGGGAGACACAGATACGCAGTATTTT CASSFRAGDTDTQYF
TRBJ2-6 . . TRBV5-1 TGCGCCAGCAGCTTGAGCCTCAGGGCTGGGGCCAACGTCCTGACTTTC CASSLSLRAGANVLTF
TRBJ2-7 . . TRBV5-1 TGCGCCAGCAGCTTGGTTAGGGGCGAGCAGTACTTC CASSLVRGEQYF
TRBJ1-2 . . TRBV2 TGTGCCAGCAGAGGGGATGACTATGGCTACACCTTC CASRGDDYGYTF
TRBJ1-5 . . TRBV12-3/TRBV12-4 TGTGCCAGCAGTTTTCGGGGGAATCAGCCCCAGCATTTT CASSFRGNQPQHF
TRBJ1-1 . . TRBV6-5 TGTGCCAGCACCCTAGGATGGGGGGGGCAAAATGAAGCTTTCTTT CASTLGWGGQNEAFF
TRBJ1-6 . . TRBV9 TGTGCCAGCAGCGACGGTTCCTATAATTCACCCCTCCACTTT CASSDGSYNSPLHF
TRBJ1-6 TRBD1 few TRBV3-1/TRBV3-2 TGTGCCAGCAGCCTCGGGACAGATAATTCACCCCTCCACTTT CASSLGTDNSPLHF
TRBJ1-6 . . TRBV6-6 TGTGCCAGCACTACTCAAAATTCACCCCTCCACTTT CASTTQNSPLHF
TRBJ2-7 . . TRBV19 TGTGCCAGTAGTGGCAGGAACTCCTACGAGCAGTACTTC CASSGRNSYEQYF
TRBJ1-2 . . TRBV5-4 TGTGCCAGCAGCTTGGTACCCCTGGGACAAATCTATGGCTACACCTTC CASSLVPLGQIYGYTF
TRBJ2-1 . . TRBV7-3 TGTGCCAGCAGCCCCGCGGGTTACAATGAGCAGTTCTTC CASSPAGYNEQFF
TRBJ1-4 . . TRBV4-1 TGCGCCAGCAGCCAAGATTGGGAGCCTAATGAAAAACTGTTTTTT CASSQDWEPNEKLFF
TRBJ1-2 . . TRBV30 TGTGCCTGGACGCTTCCCAGGCTCTATGGCTACACCTTC CAWTLPRLYGYTF
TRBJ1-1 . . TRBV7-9 TGTGCCAGCAGCCTTAAACCAGGGAATATAGTGAACACTGAAGCTTTCTTT CASSLKPGNIVNTEAFF
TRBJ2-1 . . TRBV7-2 TGTGCCAGCAGCTTAGTGCCGGGTAATGAGCAGTTCTTC CASSLVPGNEQFF
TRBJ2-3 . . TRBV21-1 TGTGCCAGCAGGCCTATAGCGGGGGGGCGAACAGATACGCAGTATTTT CASRPIAGGRTDTQYF
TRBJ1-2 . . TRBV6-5 TGTGCCAGCAGTCGGTTCCCAGGAAACTATGGCTACACCTTC CASSRFPGNYGYTF
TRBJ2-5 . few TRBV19 TGTGCCAGTAGTAGCCTGGCCCCACCCCAGGAGACCCAGTACTTC CASSSLAPPQETQYF
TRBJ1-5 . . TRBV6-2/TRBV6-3 TGTGCCAGCAGTTACGGTTCAGGGCATCAGCCCCAGCATTTT CASSYGSGHQPQHF
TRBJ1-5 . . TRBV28 TGTGCCAGCAGTTTTTACAGGGATGATCAGCCCCAGCATTTT CASSFYRDDQPQHF
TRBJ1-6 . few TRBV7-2 TGTGCCAGCAGCTTAGCTGTGAGCAATTCACCCCTCCACTTT CASSLAVSNSPLHF